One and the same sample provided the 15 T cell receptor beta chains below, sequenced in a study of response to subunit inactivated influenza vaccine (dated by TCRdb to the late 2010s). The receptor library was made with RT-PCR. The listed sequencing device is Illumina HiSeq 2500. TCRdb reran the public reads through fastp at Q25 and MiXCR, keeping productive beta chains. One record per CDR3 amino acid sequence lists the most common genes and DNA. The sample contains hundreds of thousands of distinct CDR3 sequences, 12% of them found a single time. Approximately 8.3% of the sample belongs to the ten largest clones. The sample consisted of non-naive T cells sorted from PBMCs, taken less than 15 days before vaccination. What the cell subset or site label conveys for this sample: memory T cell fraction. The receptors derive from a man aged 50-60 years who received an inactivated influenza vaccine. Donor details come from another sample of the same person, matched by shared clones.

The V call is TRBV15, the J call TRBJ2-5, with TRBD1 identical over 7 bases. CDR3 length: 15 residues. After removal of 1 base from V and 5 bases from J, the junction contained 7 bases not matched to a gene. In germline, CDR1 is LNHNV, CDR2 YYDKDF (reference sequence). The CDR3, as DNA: TGTGCCACCAGCAGAGGGGAGACAGGGCGGGAGACCCAGTACTTC. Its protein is CATSRGETGRETQYF.

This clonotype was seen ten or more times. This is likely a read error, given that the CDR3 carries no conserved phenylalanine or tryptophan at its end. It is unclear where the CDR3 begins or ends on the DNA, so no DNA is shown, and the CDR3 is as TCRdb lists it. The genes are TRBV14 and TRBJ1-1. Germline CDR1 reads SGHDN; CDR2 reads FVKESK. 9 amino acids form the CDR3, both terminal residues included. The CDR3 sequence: CASSPDCGT.

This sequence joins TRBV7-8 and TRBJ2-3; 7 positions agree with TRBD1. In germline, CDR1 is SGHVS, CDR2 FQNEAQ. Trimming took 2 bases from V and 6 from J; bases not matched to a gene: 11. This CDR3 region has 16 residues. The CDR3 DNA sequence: TGTGCCAGCAGCTTACGGACCCGAGGGGGCTCGGATACGCAGTATTTT. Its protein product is CASSLRTRGGSDTQYF.

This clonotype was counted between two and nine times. The CDR3 protein is CASSGWETQYF. The CDR3 nucleotides are TGTGCCAGCAGCGGATGGGAGACCCAGTACTTC. This rearrangement joins TRBV11-1 to TRBJ2-5; no clear D gene. The CDR3 has 11 residues. The V gene lost 5 bases and the J gene lost 5 bases, with 6 bases spanning the gap. Germline V gives CDR1 SGHAT, CDR2 FQDESV (reference sequence).

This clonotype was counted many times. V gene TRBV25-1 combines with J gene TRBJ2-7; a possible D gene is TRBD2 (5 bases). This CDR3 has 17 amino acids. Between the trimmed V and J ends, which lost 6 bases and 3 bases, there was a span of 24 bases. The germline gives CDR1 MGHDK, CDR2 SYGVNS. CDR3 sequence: CASSARAGSNSNYEQYF. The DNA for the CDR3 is TGTGCCAGCAGCGCCCGGGCGGGTAGTAACTCGAACTACGAGCAGTACTTC.

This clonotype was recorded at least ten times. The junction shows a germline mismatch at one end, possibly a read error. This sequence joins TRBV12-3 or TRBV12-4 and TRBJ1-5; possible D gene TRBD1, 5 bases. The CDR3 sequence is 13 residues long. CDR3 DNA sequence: TGTGCCAGCAGCTTAGGGGAGAATCAGCCCCAGCATTTT. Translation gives CASSLGENQPQHF.

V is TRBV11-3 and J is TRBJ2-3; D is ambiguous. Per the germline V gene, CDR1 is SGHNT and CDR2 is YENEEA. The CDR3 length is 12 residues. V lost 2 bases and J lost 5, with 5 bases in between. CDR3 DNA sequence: TGTGCCAGCAGCTTACAAGAAGATACGCAGTATTTT. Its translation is CASSLQEDTQYF. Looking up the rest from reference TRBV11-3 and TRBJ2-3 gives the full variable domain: EAGVVQSPRYKIIEKKQPVAFWCNPISGHNTLYWYLQNLGQGPELLIRYENEEAVDDSQLPKDRFSAERLKGVDSTLKIQPAELGDSAVYLCASSLQEDTQYFGPGTRLTVL.

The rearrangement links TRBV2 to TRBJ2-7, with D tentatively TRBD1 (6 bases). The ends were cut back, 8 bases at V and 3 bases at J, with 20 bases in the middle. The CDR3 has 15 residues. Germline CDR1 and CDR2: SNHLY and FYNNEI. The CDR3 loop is CASVLMVQGNYEQYF. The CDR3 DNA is TGTGCCAGCGTTCTGATGGTGCAGGGGAACTACGAGCAGTACTTC.

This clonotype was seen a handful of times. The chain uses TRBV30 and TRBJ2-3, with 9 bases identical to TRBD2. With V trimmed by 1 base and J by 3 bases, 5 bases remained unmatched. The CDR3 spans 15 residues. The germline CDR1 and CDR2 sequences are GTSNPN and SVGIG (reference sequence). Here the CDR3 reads CAWSAGAGGTDTQYF. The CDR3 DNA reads TGTGCCTGGAGTGCAGGAGCGGGGGGAACAGATACGCAGTATTTT.

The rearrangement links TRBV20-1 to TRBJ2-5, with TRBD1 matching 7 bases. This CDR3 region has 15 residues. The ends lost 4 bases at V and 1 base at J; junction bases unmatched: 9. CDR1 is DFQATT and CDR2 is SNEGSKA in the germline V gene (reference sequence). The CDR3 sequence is CSATGDSLSQETQYF. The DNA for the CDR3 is TGCAGTGCTACAGGGGACAGTCTTTCCCAAGAGACCCAGTACTTC.

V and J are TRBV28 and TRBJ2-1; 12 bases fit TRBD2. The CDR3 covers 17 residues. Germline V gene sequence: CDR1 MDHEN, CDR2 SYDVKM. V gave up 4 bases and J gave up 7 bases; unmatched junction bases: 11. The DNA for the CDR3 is TGTGCCAGCAGTTCGCTTAAGACTAGCGGGAGTGCAAATGAGCAGTTCTTC. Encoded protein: CASSSLKTSGSANEQFF.

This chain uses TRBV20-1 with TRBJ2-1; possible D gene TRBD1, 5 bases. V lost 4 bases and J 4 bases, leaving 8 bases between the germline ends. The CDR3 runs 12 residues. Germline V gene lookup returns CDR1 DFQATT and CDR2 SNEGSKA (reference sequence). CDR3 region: CSAMTAYNEQFF. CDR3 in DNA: TGCAGTGCTATGACAGCTTACAATGAGCAGTTCTTC.

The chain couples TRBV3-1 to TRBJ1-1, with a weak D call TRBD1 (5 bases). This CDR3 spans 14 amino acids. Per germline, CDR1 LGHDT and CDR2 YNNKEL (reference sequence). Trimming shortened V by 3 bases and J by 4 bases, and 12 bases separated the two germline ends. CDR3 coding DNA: TGTGCCAGCAGCCAGACCGGGGCGGCCACTGAAGCTTTCTTT. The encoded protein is CASSQTGAATEAFF. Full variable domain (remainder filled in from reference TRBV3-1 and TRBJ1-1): DTAVSQTPKYLVTQMGNDKSIKCEQNLGHDTMYWYKQDSKKFLKIMFSYNNKELIINETVPNRFSPKSPDKAHLNLHINSLELGDSAVYFCASSQTGAATEAFFGQGTRLTVV.

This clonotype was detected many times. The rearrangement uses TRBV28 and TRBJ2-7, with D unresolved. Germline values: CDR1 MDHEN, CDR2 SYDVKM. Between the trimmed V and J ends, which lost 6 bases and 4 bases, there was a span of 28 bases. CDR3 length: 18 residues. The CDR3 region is CASSPNGGPPSKAYEQYF. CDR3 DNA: TGTGCCAGCAGCCCAAACGGCGGCCCCCCCTCGAAAGCTTACGAGCAGTACTTC.

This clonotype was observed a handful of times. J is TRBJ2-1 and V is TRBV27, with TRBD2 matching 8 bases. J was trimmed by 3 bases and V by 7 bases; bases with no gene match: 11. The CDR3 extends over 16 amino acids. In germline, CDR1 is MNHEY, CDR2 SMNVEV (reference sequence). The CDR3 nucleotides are TGTGCCAGCACCCCTATAGGGCTAGCGGGCTACAATGAGCAGTTCTTC. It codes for CASTPIGLAGYNEQFF.